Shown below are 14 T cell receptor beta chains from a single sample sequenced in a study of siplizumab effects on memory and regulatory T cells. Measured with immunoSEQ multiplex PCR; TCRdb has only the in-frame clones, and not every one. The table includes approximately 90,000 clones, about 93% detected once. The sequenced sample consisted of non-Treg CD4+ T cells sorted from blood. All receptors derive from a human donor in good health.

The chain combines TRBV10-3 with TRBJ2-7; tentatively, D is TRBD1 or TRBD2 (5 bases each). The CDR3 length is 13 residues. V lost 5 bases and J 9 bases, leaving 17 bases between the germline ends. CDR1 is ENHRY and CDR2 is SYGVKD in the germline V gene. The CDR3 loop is CAISLSEGDRQYF. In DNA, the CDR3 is TGTGCCATCAGTCTTTCGGAAGGGGACCGGCAGTACTTC.

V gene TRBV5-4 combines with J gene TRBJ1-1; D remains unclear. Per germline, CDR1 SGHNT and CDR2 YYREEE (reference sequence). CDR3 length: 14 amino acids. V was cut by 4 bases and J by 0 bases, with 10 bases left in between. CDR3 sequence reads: CASSMGAVNTEAFF. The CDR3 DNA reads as TGTGCCAGCAGCATGGGCGCAGTGAACACTGAAGCTTTCTTT.

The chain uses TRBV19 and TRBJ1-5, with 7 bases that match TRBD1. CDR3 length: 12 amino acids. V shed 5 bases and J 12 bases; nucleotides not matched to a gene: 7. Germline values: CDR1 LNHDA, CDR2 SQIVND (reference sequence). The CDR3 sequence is CASSGDRSLQHF. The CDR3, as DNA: TGTGCCAGTAGTGGGGACAGATCTCTCCAGCATTTT.

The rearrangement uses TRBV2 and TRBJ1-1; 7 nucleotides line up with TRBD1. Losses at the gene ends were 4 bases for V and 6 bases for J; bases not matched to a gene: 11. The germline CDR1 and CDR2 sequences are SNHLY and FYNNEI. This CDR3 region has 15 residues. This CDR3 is CASSGTGTDRSEAFF. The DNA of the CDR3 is TGTGCCAGCAGTGGAACCGGGACAGACCGATCTGAAGCTTTCTTT.

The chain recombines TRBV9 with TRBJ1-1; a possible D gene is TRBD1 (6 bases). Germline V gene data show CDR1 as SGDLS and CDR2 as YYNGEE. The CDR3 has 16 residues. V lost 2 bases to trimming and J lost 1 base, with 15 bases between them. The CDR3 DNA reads TGTGCCAGCAGCGTGGGAAACAGGGTTGGGAACACTGAAGCTTTCTTT. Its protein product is CASSVGNRVGNTEAFF. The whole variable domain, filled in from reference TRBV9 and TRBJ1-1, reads DSGVTQTPKHLITATGQRVTLRCSPRSGDLSVYWYQQSLDQGLQFLIQYYNGEERAKGNILERFSAQQFPDLHSELNLSSLELGDSALYFCASSVGNRVGNTEAFFGQGTRLTVV.

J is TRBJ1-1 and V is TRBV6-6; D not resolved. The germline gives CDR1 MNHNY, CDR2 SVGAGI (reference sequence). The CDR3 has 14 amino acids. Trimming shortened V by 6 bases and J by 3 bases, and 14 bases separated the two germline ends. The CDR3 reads CASRAGPRHTEAFF. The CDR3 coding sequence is TGTGCCAGCAGGGCAGGTCCTCGGCACACTGAAGCTTTCTTT.

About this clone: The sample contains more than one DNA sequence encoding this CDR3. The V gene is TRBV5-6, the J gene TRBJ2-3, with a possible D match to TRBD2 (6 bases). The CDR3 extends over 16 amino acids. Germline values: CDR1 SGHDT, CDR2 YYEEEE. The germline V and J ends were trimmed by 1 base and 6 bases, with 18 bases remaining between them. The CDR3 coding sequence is TGTGCCAGCAGCTTGTTAGCGGAAGGAGGCCGGGATACGCAGTATTTT. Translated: CASSLLAEGGRDTQYF.

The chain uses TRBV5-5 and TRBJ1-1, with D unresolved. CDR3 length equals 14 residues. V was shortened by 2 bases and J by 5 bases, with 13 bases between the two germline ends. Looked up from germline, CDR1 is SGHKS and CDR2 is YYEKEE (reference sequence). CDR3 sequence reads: CASSLNEVGTEAFF. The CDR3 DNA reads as TGTGCCAGCAGCTTAAATGAGGTCGGAACTGAAGCTTTCTTT.

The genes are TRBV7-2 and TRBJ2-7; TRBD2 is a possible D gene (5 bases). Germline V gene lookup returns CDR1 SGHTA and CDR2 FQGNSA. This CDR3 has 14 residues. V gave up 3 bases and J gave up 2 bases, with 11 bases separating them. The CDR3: CASSLRTETYEQYF. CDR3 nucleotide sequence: TGTGCCAGCAGCTTGAGGACTGAAACCTACGAGCAGTACTTC.

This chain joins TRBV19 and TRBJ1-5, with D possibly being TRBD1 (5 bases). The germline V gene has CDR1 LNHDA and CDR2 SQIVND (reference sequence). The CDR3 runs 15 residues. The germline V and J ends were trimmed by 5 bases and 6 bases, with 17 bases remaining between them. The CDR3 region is CASSLGGGRSQPQHF. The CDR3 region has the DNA TGTGCCAGTAGTCTCGGGGGGGGACGCAGTCAGCCCCAGCATTTT.

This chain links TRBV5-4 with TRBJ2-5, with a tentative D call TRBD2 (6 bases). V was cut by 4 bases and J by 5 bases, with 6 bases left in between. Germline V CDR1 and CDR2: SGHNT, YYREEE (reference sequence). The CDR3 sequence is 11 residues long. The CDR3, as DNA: TGTGCCAGCAGCGCGGGGGAGACCCAGTACTTC. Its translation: CASSAGETQYF. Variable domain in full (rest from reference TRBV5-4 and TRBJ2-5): ETGVTQSPTHLIKTRGQQVTLRCSSQSGHNTVSWYQQALGQGPQFIFQYYREEENGRGNFPPRFSGLQFPNYSSELNVNALELDDSALYLCASSAGETQYFGPGTRLLVL.

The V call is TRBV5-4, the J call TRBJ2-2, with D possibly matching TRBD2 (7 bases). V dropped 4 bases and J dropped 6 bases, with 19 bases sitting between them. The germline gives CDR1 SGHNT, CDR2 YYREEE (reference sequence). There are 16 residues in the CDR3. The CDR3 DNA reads TGTGCCAGCAGCCAGAGGGGGGGGGCGAGACCCGGGGAGCTGTTTTTT. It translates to CASSQRGGARPGELFF.

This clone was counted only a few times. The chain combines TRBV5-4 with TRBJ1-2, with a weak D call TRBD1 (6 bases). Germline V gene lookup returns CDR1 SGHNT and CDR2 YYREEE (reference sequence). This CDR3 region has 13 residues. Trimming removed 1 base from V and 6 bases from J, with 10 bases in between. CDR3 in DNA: TGTGCCAGCAGCTTGACAGGGAGCGATGGCTACACCTTC. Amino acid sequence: CASSLTGSDGYTF. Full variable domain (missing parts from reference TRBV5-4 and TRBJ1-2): ETGVTQSPTHLIKTRGQQVTLRCSSQSGHNTVSWYQQALGQGPQFIFQYYREEENGRGNFPPRFSGLQFPNYSSELNVNALELDDSALYLCASSLTGSDGYTFGSGTRLTVV.

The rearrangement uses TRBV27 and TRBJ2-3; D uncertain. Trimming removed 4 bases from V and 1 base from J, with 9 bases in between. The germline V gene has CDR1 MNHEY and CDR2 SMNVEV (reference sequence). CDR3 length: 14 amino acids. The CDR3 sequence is CASSSLVGTDTQYF. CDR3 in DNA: TGTGCCAGCAGTTCGCTAGTGGGCACAGATACGCAGTATTTT.